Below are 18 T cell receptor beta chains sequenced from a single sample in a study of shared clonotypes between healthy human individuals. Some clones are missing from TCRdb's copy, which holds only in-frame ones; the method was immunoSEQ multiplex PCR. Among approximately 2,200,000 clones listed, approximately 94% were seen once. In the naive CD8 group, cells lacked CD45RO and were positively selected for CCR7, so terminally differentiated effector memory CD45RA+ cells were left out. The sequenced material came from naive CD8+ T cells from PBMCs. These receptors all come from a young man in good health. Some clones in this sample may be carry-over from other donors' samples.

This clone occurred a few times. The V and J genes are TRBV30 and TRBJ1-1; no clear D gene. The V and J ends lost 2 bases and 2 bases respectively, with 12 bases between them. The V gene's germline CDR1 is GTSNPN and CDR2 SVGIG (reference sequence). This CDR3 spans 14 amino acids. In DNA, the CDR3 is TGTGCCTGGAGTCCTCTTCCGCGAAACACTGAAGCTTTCTTT. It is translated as CAWSPLPRNTEAFF.

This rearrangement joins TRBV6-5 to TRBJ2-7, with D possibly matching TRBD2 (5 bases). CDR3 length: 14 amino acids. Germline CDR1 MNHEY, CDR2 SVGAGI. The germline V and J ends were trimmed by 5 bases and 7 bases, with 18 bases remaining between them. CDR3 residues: CASSPRVIYGEQYF. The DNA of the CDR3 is TGTGCCAGCAGTCCGCGGGTAATTTATGGGGAGCAGTACTTC.

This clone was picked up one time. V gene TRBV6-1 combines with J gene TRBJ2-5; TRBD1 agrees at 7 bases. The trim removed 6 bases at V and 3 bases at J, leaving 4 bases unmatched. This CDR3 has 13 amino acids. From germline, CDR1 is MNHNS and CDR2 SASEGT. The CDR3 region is CASRNQGEETQYF. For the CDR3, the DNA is TGTGCCAGCAGAAACCAGGGGGAAGAGACCCAGTACTTC.

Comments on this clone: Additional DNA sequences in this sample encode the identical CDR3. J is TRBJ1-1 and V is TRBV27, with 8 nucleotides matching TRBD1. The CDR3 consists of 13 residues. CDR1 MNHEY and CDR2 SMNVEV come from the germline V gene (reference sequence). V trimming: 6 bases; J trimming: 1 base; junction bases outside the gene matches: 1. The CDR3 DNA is TGTGCCAGCAGAGGACAGGGGAACACTGAAGCTTTCTTT. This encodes CASRGQGNTEAFF.

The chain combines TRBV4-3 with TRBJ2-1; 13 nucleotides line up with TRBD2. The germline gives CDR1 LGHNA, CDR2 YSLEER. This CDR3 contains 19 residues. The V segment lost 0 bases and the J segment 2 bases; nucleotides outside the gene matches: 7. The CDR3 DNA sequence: TGCGCCAGCAGCCAAGATTCTGGACTAGCGGGAGAAGCCTACAATGAGCAGTTCTTC. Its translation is CASSQDSGLAGEAYNEQFF.

The CDR3 reads CASSPRTGGRDTEAFF. DNA of the CDR3: TGTGCCAGCTCACCGAGGACAGGGGGTAGAGACACTGAAGCTTTCTTT. The rearrangement uses TRBV18 and TRBJ1-1; TRBD1 aligns across 10 bases. CDR1 is KGHSH and CDR2 is LQKENI in the germline V gene. This CDR3 comprises 16 residues. V was pared by 3 bases and J by 3 bases, with 7 bases of the junction left unmatched. Looking up the rest from reference TRBV18 and TRBJ1-1 gives the full variable domain: NAGVMQNPRHLVRRRGQEARLRCSPMKGHSHVYWYRQLPEEGLKFMVYLQKENIIDESGMPKERFSAEFPKEGPSILRIQQVVRGDSAAYFCASSPRTGGRDTEAFFGQGTRLTVV.

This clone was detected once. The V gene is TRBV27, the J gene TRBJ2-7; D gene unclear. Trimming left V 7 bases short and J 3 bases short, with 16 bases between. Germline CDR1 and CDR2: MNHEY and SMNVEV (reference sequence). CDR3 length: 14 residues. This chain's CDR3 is CASTQKAQFYEQYF. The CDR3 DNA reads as TGTGCCAGCACCCAAAAGGCACAGTTCTACGAGCAGTACTTC.

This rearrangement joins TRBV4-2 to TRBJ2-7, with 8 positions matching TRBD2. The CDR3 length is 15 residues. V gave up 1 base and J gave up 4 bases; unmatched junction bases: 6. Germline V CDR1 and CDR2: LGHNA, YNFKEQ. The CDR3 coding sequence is TGTGCCAGCAGCCAAGGGGGACTAGACGGATACGAGCAGTACTTC. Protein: CASSQGGLDGYEQYF.

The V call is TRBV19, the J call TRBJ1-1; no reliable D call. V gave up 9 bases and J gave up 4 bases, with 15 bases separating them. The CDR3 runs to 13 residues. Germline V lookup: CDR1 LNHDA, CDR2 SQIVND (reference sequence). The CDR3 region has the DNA TGTGCCAGCATGAAACTAGGGTCCACTGAAGCTTTCTTT. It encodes CASMKLGSTEAFF. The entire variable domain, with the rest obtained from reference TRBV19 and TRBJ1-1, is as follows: DGGITQSPKYLFRKEGQNVTLSCEQNLNHDAMYWYRQDPGQGLRLIYYSQIVNDFQKGDIAEGYSVSREKKESFPLTVTSAQKNPTAFYLCASMKLGSTEAFFGQGTRLTVV.

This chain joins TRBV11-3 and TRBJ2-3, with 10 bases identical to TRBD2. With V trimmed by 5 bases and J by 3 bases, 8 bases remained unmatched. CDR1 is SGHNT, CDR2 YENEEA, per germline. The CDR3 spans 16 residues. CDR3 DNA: TGTGCCAGCAGCAATCGGAGCGGGAGGGCGACAGATACGCAGTATTTT. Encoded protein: CASSNRSGRATDTQYF.

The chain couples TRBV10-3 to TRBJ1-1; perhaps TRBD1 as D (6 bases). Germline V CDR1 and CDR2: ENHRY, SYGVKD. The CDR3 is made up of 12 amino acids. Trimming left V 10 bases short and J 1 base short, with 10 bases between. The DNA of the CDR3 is TGTGCCACCAAAGGGGGGAACACTGAAGCTTTCTTT. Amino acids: CATKGGNTEAFF.

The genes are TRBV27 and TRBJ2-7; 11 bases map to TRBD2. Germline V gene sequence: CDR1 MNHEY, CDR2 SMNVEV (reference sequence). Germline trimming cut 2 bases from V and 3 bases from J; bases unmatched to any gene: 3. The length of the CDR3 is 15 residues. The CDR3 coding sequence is TGTGCCAGCAGTTTACGGACTAGCGGGTTCTACGAGCAGTACTTC. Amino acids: CASSLRTSGFYEQYF.

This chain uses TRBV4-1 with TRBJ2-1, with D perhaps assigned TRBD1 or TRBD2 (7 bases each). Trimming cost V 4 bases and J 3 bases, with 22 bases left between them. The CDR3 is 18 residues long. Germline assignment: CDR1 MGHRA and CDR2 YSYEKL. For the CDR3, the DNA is TGCGCCAGCAGCCTTACCTGGGGCAAGCGGGACAGCTACAATGAGCAGTTCTTC. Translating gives CASSLTWGKRDSYNEQFF.

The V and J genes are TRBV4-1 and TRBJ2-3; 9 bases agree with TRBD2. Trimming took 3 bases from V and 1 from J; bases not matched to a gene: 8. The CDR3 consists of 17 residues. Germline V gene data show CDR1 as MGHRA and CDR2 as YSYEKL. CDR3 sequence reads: CASSQTLSGSRTDTQYF. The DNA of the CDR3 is TGCGCCAGCAGCCAGACTCTTAGCGGGAGTCGCACAGATACGCAGTATTTT.

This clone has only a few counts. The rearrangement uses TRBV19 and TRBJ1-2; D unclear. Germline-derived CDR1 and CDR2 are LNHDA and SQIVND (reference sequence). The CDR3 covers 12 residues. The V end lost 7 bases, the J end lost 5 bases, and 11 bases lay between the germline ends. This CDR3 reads CASTLGGYGYTF. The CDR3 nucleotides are TGTGCCAGTACTCTGGGAGGGTATGGCTACACCTTC.

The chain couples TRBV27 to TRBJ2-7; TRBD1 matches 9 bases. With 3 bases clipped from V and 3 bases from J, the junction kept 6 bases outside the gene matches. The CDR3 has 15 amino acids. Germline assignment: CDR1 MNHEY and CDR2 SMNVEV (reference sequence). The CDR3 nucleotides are TGTGCCAGCAGTTTCACGGGACAGGGCTACTACGAGCAGTACTTC. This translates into CASSFTGQGYYEQYF.

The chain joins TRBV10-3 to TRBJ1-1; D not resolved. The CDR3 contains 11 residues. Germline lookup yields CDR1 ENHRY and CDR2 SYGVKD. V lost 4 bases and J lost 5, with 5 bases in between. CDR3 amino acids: CAISGATEAFF. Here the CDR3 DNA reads TGTGCCATCAGTGGGGCAACTGAAGCTTTCTTT.

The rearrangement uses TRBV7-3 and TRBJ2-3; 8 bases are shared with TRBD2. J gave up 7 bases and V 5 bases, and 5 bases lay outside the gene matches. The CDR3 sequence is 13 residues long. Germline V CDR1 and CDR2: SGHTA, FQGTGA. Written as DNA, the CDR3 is TGTGCCAGCAGCACGGGGGGGCTTAATACGCAGTATTTT. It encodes CASSTGGLNTQYF.